The entry below gives a single T cell receptor (beta chain) sequence along with its context. The protocol was immunoSEQ multiplex PCR, while the TCRdb copy is restricted to in-frame clones and leaves out a portion. The sample records roughly 70,000 clones, more than 80% being singletons. These data belong to a study of blood T cell repertoires in COVID-19. At the level of the study: Donors in the United States, Italy and Spain gave samples during acute or convalescent COVID-19. Nucleic acid was either cDNA or gDNA, and it came from T cells, B-cell-depleted T cells, or PBMCs.

The CDR3 extends over 14 amino acids. Per germline, CDR1 SGHAT and CDR2 FQNNGV. V was pared by 7 bases and J by 0 bases, with 10 bases between. The clonotype comes from a woman of 80 years or more with active COVID-19. The sample comprised peripheral blood. The V and J genes are TRBV11-2 and TRBJ2-1; D remains ambiguous. The CDR3 loop reads CASTRPSSYNEQFF. The CDR3 region has the DNA TGTGCCAGCACTCGCCCGAGCTCCTACAATGAGCAGTTCTTC.